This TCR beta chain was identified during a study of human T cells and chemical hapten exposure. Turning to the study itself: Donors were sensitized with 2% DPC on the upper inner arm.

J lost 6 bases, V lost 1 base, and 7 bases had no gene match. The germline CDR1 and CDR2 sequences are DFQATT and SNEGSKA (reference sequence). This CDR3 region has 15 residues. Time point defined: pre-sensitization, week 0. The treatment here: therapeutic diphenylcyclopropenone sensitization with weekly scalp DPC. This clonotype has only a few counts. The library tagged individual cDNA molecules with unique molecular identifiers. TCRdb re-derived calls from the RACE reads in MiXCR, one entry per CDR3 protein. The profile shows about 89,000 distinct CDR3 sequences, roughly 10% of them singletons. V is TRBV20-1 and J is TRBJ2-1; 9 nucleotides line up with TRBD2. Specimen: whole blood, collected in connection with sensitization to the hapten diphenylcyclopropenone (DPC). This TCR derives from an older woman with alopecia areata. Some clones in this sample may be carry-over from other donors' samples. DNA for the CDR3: TGCAGTGCTAGAGCTAGCGGGACCCAAATCAATGAGCAGTTCTTC. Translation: CSARASGTQINEQFF.